These 17 T cell receptor beta chains share one sample of origin, sequenced in a study of spatial heterogeneity in lung cancer. Study observations and caveats: The number of expanded tumor alpha and beta chains correlated with mutation number.

Antigens of these TCRs are unknown. Each CDR3 protein is one row after TCRdb ran MiXCR on the 5' RACE reads. The data contain over 15,000 distinct CDR3 sequences, around 6.2% of them singletons. Time point reported: sample taken at primary tumor resection. Sequencing was performed on lung tumor tissue, taken at surgery. These receptors were taken from a male donor with early-stage non-small cell lung cancer.

This clonotype showed up many times. This beta chain is a stray sequence in a library constructed for alpha chains; its clone size is not meaningful. V is TRBV7-9 and J is TRBJ2-5; the D gene is possibly TRBD2 (5 bases). Trimming took off 4 bases at V and 3 bases at J, with 15 bases between the two ends. The CDR3 sequence is 15 residues long. Germline CDR1 reads SEHNR; CDR2 reads FQNEAQ (reference sequence). The CDR3 DNA is TGTGCCAGCAGCTCCTCACCTAGGGAGAAAGAGACCCAGTACTTC. Amino acids: CASSSSPREKETQYF. The whole variable domain, remainder taken from reference TRBV7-9 and TRBJ2-5, is DTGVSQNPRHKITKRGQNVTFRCDPISEHNRLYWYRQTLGQGPEFLTYFQNEAQLEKSRLLSDRFSAERPKGSFSTLEIQRTEQGDSAMYLCASSSSPREKETQYFGPGTRLLVL.

This clonotype was observed many times. This beta chain came through as a stray read in a library set up for alpha chains, and its size says little. The CDR3 DNA follows: TGTGCCAGCAGCCTCGGGACAGGATATAAGAATTCACCCCTCCACTTT. It yields the protein CASSLGTGYKNSPLHF. The chain is built from TRBV6-5 and TRBJ1-6, with 8 bases identical to TRBD1. The junction had 11 bases not matched to a gene; V was cut back by 6 bases and J by 7 bases. Germline loops: CDR1 MNHEY, CDR2 SVGAGI. CDR3 length: 16 residues.

A word on this clonotype: This beta chain represents an off-target read in a library built for alpha chains; its size is of limited meaning. The chain uses TRBV19 and TRBJ2-6; D is possibly TRBD1 (6 bases). The germline gives CDR1 LNHDA, CDR2 SQIVND (reference sequence). V gave up 0 bases and J gave up 4 bases, with 10 bases separating them. The CDR3 covers 16 residues. CDR3 bases: TGTGCCAGTAGTATAGATTGGACAGAAGGGGCCAACGTCCTGACTTTC. Translating it yields CASSIDWTEGANVLTF.

The table lists this clonotype with many counts. As an off-target read in a library built for alpha chains, this beta chain has a frequency of little significance. The J gene is TRBJ1-6, the V gene TRBV15, with D unresolved. The germline gives CDR1 LNHNV, CDR2 YYDKDF (reference sequence). Trimming removed 0 bases at V and 10 bases at J, with 7 bases between. This CDR3 spans 13 amino acids. The CDR3 DNA sequence: TGTGCCACCAGCAGAGATATGGGGTCACCCCTCCACTTT. Translated: CATSRDMGSPLHF.

This clonotype was recorded many times. The library was built for alpha chains, so this beta chain is an off-target read and its size means little. The chain employs TRBV18 and TRBJ2-2, with 9 positions matching TRBD1. The germline V gene has CDR1 KGHSH and CDR2 LQKENI. The CDR3 length is 18 residues. With V trimmed by 1 base and J by 6 bases, 12 bases remained unmatched. The CDR3 spells CASSPLKSPGQGSGELFF. CDR3 in DNA: TGTGCCAGCTCACCACTTAAATCTCCGGGACAGGGATCCGGGGAGCTGTTTTTT.

Many counts were recorded for this clonotype. Found in a library prepared for alpha chains, this beta chain is an off-target read, and its abundance has little meaning. The CDR3 here is CASGLAGGDEQFF. CDR3 nucleotide sequence: TGCGCCAGCGGACTAGCGGGAGGCGATGAGCAGTTCTTC. The chain joins TRBV5-1 to TRBJ2-1, with 14 bases aligning to TRBD2. CDR3 size: 13 residues. CDR1 is SGHRS, CDR2 YFSETQ, per germline. Trimming cost V 7 bases and J 8 bases; bases outside gene matches: 2.

This clonotype was seen many times. This beta chain was picked up by a library intended for alpha chains and is off target, so its count carries little meaning. The chain joins TRBV6-5 to TRBJ2-1; 16 positions agree with TRBD2. In germline, CDR1 is MNHEY, CDR2 SVGAGI. V was pared by 10 bases and J by 7 bases, with 13 bases of the junction left unmatched. The CDR3 consists of 17 residues. The CDR3 here is CATSRPPGLAGGNEQFF. CDR3 DNA sequence: TGTGCCACCTCGCGACCACCGGGACTAGCGGGAGGGAATGAGCAGTTCTTC.

This clonotype has a handful of counts. This beta chain is an unintended read in a library built for alpha chains; its size means little. V gene TRBV6-5 combines with J gene TRBJ1-2; maybe TRBD1 (5 bases). The CDR3 is 15 amino acids. Deletions cut 5 bases from V and 1 base from J, with 14 bases between. CDR1 is MNHEY, CDR2 SVGAGI, per germline. Here the CDR3 DNA reads TGTGCCAGCAGTCTTGACAGCGTGAATAACTATGGCTACACCTTC. Protein sequence: CASSLDSVNNYGYTF.

This clonotype was recorded at least ten times. As an off-target read in a library built for alpha chains, this beta chain has a frequency of little significance. This chain connects TRBV7-6 to TRBJ2-2, with D perhaps matching TRBD1 (5 bases). The CDR3 sequence is 16 residues long. V was pared by 0 bases and J by 4 bases, with 12 bases between. Per the germline V gene, CDR1 is SGHVS and CDR2 is FNYEAQ. The CDR3, as DNA: TGTGCCAGCAGCTTAGCGTCCAGGGATGTCACCGGGGAGCTGTTTTTT. Its protein product is CASSLASRDVTGELFF.

This clonotype appeared many times. Because this beta chain is a stray read in a library intended to capture alpha chains, its abundance should not be given much weight. This chain joins TRBV11-2 and TRBJ2-1; 8 bases fit TRBD2. V dropped 2 bases and J dropped 5; count of bases not matched to a gene: 2. The V gene's germline CDR1 is SGHAT and CDR2 FQNNGV. The CDR3 is 14 residues long. In DNA form, the CDR3 reads TGTGCCAGCAGCTTAAGCGGGGGAGACAATGAGCAGTTCTTC. It specifies CASSLSGGDNEQFF.

This clonotype was observed at least ten times. This beta chain turned up in a library designed for alpha chains; as an off-target read, its abundance says little. V and J are TRBV27 and TRBJ1-4; weak D call: TRBD1 (5 bases). V was shortened by 5 bases and J by 7 bases, with 17 bases between the two germline ends. The CDR3 consists of 15 residues. Germline CDR1 and CDR2: MNHEY and SMNVEV (reference sequence). CDR3: CASSPEGFAGEKLFF. CDR3 coding DNA: TGTGCCAGCAGTCCCGAGGGGTTCGCGGGTGAAAAACTGTTTTTT. The variable domain in full, completed from reference TRBV27 and TRBJ1-4, reads EAQVTQNPRYLITVTGKKLTVTCSQNMNHEYMSWYRQDPGLGLRQIYYSMNVEVTDKGDVPEGYKVSRKEKRNFPLILESPSPNQTSLYFCASSPEGFAGEKLFFGSGTQLSVL.

In the case of this clonotype: This beta chain turned up in a library designed for alpha chains; as an off-target read, its abundance says little. This chain joins TRBV7-2 and TRBJ2-5; TRBD2 is a possible D gene (6 bases). The CDR3 spans 13 residues. Trimming shortened V by 5 bases and J by 1 base, and 8 bases separated the two germline ends. From germline, CDR1 is SGHTA and CDR2 FQGNSA. CDR3 protein: CASSGGAQETQYF. CDR3 DNA sequence: TGTGCCAGCAGCGGAGGGGCCCAAGAGACCCAGTACTTC.

This clonotype was found many times. This beta chain came through as a stray read in a library set up for alpha chains, and its size says little. The chain uses TRBV7-9 and TRBJ2-6; D is unclear. Trimming left V 1 base short and J 2 bases short, with 6 bases between. This CDR3 spans 15 amino acids. CDR1 is SEHNR, CDR2 FQNEAQ, per germline (reference sequence). CDR3 sequence reads: CASSLGGAGANVLTF. In DNA, the CDR3 is TGTGCCAGCAGCTTAGGTGGGGCTGGGGCCAACGTCCTGACTTTC.

This clonotype has a handful of counts. Because this beta chain is a stray read in a library intended to capture alpha chains, its abundance should not be given much weight. The chain is built from TRBV7-2 and TRBJ2-3; perhaps D is TRBD1 or TRBD2 (6 bases each). Per the germline V gene, CDR1 is SGHTA and CDR2 is FQGNSA. Deletions cut 5 bases from V and 2 bases from J, with 17 bases between. The CDR3 sequence is 16 residues long. The CDR3, as DNA: TGTGCCAGCAGCCAACGAGGGGGGCAGAACACAGATACGCAGTATTTT. Its translation: CASSQRGGQNTDTQYF.

This clonotype came up many times. In a library made to pick up alpha chains, this beta chain is a stray read with a size that means little. This sequence joins TRBV20-1 and TRBJ2-4, with D possibly called TRBD1 or TRBD2 (5 bases each). Germline CDR1 DFQATT, CDR2 SNEGSKA (reference sequence). The CDR3 has 16 residues. V lost 0 bases to trimming and J lost 8 bases, with 20 bases between them. In DNA form, the CDR3 reads TGCAGTGCTAGAGATTATCGAGGGGCTGGACGGGACATTCAGTACTTC. This codes for CSARDYRGAGRDIQYF.

This clonotype was picked up many times. This beta chain came through as a stray read in a library set up for alpha chains, and its size says little. The rearrangement joins TRBV27 to TRBJ2-1; D may match TRBD1 or TRBD2 (7 bases each). The CDR3 runs 13 residues. Germline values: CDR1 MNHEY, CDR2 SMNVEV (reference sequence). Trimming pared 3 bases from V and 13 bases from J, leaving 16 bases between. CDR3 amino acids: CASSFREGARQFF. The CDR3 bases are TGTGCCAGCAGTTTTAGGGAGGGGGCGCGACAGTTCTTC.

This clonotype was recorded many times. With the library built for alpha chains, this beta chain is off target and its frequency is not meaningful. The J gene is TRBJ1-4, the V gene TRBV11-1, with a weak D call TRBD1 (6 bases). CDR1 and CDR2 from the germline V gene are SGHAT and FQDESV (reference sequence). This CDR3 is 13 amino acids long. V was cut by 5 bases and J by 7 bases, with 11 bases left in between. The CDR3 loop reads CASSKQGGEKLFF. Here the CDR3 DNA reads TGTGCCAGCAGCAAACAGGGAGGTGAAAAACTGTTTTTT.